The 10 T cell receptor beta chains below come from one sample, sequenced in a study of blood T cell repertoires in COVID-19. Clones were sequenced by immunoSEQ multiplex PCR, and TCRdb holds only the in-frame ones, with some missing. This sample has over 65,000 clones, with roughly 86% found just once. Sequencing was performed on peripheral blood. The receptor source for this set is a human donor in a cohort sampled during active COVID-19.

CDR3 loop: CASKRGSEETQYF. The CDR3 DNA reads as TGTGCCAGCAAAAGGGGTTCCGAGGAGACCCAGTACTTC. V is TRBV2 and J is TRBJ2-5; D might be TRBD1 (5 bases). Trimming took 7 bases from V and 5 from J, leaving 14 bases between them. Per germline, CDR1 SNHLY and CDR2 FYNNEI. This CDR3 is built from 13 residues.

In this sample, this clone turned up once. The chain has TRBV20-1 and TRBJ2-3; D is perhaps TRBD1 (6 bases). With 3 bases removed from V and 0 bases from J, the gap between germline ends came to 16 bases. This CDR3 has 16 amino acids. CDR1 and CDR2 from the germline V gene are DFQATT and SNEGSKA (reference sequence). CDR3 in amino acids: CSASLRTVTSTDTQYF. Written as DNA, the CDR3 is TGCAGTGCTAGTCTTAGGACAGTGACTAGCACAGATACGCAGTATTTT.

J is TRBJ2-7 and V is TRBV11-3, with TRBD1 matching 7 bases. Germline-derived CDR1 and CDR2 are SGHNT and YENEEA. V shed 1 base, J shed 6 bases, and the junction held 6 bases outside the gene matches. The CDR3 consists of 14 residues. The CDR3, as DNA: TGTGCCAGCAGCTTAGGAGGGACAGCTTTCGAGCAGTACTTC. Its translation is CASSLGGTAFEQYF.

The rearrangement uses TRBV20-1 and TRBJ1-1; the D gene is possibly TRBD1 (6 bases). The germline V gene has CDR1 DFQATT and CDR2 SNEGSKA (reference sequence). Trimming took off 3 bases at V and 0 bases at J, with 11 bases between the two ends. CDR3 size: 14 residues. The CDR3 spells CSASAGAMNTEAFF. CDR3 DNA: TGCAGTGCTAGTGCAGGGGCGATGAACACTGAAGCTTTCTTT.

The rearrangement uses TRBV21-1 and TRBJ1-6; the tabulated D call, TRBD1, remains unverified against the DNA. TRBV21-1 is marked as a pseudogene. CDR3 length: 15 residues. In DNA form, the CDR3 reads TGTGCCAGCAGCGACCGGACAGTCTATAATTCACCCCTCCACTTT. Translating it yields CASSDRTVYNSPLHF.

The rearrangement uses TRBV7-9 and TRBJ1-3, with D unresolved. The ends were cut back, 0 bases at V and 0 bases at J, with 9 bases in the middle. Looked up from germline, CDR1 is SEHNR and CDR2 is FQNEAQ (reference sequence). The CDR3 length is 16 residues. Written as DNA, the CDR3 is TGTGCCAGCAGCTTAGCGCCGCGGGCCTCTGGAAACACCATATATTTT. Encoded protein: CASSLAPRASGNTIYF.

This chain joins TRBV9 and TRBJ2-2; 8 bases are shared with TRBD2. This CDR3 spans 15 amino acids. V gave up 0 bases and J gave up 6 bases; unmatched junction bases: 4. Germline CDR1 is SGDLS and CDR2 is YYNGEE. The CDR3 region is CASSVASGGPGELFF. The CDR3 region has the DNA TGTGCCAGCAGCGTAGCCAGCGGGGGTCCCGGGGAGCTGTTTTTT.

This chain links TRBV28 with TRBJ2-7; 7 nucleotides align to TRBD1. CDR3 length equals 12 residues. Germline V gene data show CDR1 as MDHEN and CDR2 as SYDVKM. V shed 9 bases and J 2 bases; nucleotides not matched to a gene: 4. CDR3 amino acids: CASRDSAYEQYF. CDR3 in DNA: TGTGCCAGTCGGGACAGCGCCTACGAGCAGTACTTC.

This clone was counted once. V usage is TRBV11-2 and J usage is TRBJ2-7; perhaps TRBD1 as D (7 bases). This CDR3 is built from 16 residues. Deletions cut 4 bases from V and 5 bases from J, with 21 bases between. Germline V gives CDR1 SGHAT, CDR2 FQNNGV. The CDR3 region has the DNA TGTGCCAGCAGCTCACGTTTTCAGGGGGGTAGGGACGAGCAGTACTTC. This encodes CASSSRFQGGRDEQYF.

V and J are TRBV15 and TRBJ1-1; 7 bases line up with TRBD1. The V gene end was trimmed by 9 bases and the J gene end by 2 bases; junction bases not matched to a gene: 6. Germline lookup yields CDR1 LNHNV and CDR2 YYDKDF (reference sequence). There are 13 residues in the CDR3. CDR3 amino acids: CATADRKNTEAFF. Here the CDR3 DNA reads TGTGCCACGGCGGACAGGAAAAACACTGAAGCTTTCTTT. Full variable domain (outside the CDR3, taken from reference TRBV15 and TRBJ1-1): DAMVIQNPRYQVTQFGKPVTLSCSQTLNHNVMYWYQQKSSQAPKLLFHYYDKDFNNEADTPDNFQSRRPNTSFCFLDIRSPGLGDTAMYLCATADRKNTEAFFGQGTRLTVV.